This TCR beta chain was sequenced for a study of tumor and adjacent non-tumor tissue in lung cancer. Findings and caveats of the study: Higher tumor TCR diversity was associated with shorter survival.

RNA was extracted from bulk tissue without any cell sorting. A modified ARM-PCR protocol with three rounds of nested PCR amplified TCRbeta. TCRdb used MiXCR to reprocess the multiplex PCR reads, holding one entry per CDR3 protein. This sample has roughly 81,000 distinct CDR3 sequences, with approximately 68% found just once. Worth noting for this clonotype: Its antigen is undetermined. A junction end diverges from the germline sequence, so it may reflect a read error.

Germline-derived CDR1 and CDR2 are SQVTM and ANQGSEA. This CDR3 spans 13 amino acids. The TCR comes from a woman aged 70 to 79 with non-small cell lung cancer. The sequencing input was lung tumor tissue. The chain couples TRBV29-1 to TRBJ2-7, with 9 bases identical to TRBD2. The CDR3 reads CIVGLAHSYEQYF. CDR3 in DNA: TGCATCGTTGGACTAGCGCACTCCTACGAGCAGTACTTC.